The source of this T cell receptor (beta chain) is a study of blood T cells in healthy people across ages. Study outcomes and limitations: As age increased, TCR beta diversity per million T cells fell in a roughly linear fashion. The donors' CMV status was not determined, possibly confounding changes in expanded clonotypes.

Healthy Caucasian individuals from Russia aged about 6 to 100 were enrolled as donors. The sample, around 9.9 milliliters of peripheral blood, was drawn from each donor. Germline V gene sequence: CDR1 SQVTM, CDR2 ANQGSEA. The CDR3 sequence is 13 residues long. With 7 bases removed from V and 2 bases from J, the gap between germline ends came to 14 bases. With a J-beta primer mix and a sample-barcoded 5' primer, a second PCR ran roughly 6 to 12 cycles. TCRdb called the 5' RACE reads again in MiXCR, with one record for every CDR3 protein. This sample yields about 1.4 million distinct CDR3 sequences, of which approximately 60% are seen a single time; 6.5% to 8.5% belongs to the top ten. A note on this clonotype: Antigen specificity is unknown.

The sample was blood. This clonotype was obtained from a man younger than 30 in good health. The rearrangement links TRBV29-1 to TRBJ1-1; perhaps TRBD1 as D (5 bases). The CDR3 bases are TGCAGCGCGGTAGGGGACTCCAACACTGAAGCTTTCTTT. This codes for CSAVGDSNTEAFF.